The T cell receptor beta chain under discussion was sequenced for a study of cytomegalovirus exposure and HLA in healthy donors (TCRdb year 2017). With respect to the entire study: In an earlier analysis of approximately 640 of the donors, less than 350 Gb of sequence data and approximately 120 million unique TCR beta sequences from roughly 190 million T cells were reported. Roughly 5 DR-DQ haplotypes were treated as single units for association and clustering because of strong linkage in the cohort. The number of donors typed differed by locus, with 629-630 for A, B, C, DRB1 and DQB1, around 500 for DQA1, nearly 610 for DPA1, and approximately 470 for DPB1. To predict cytomegalovirus infection status, the study brought together high-throughput TCR immunosequencing, statistical association of individual TCRs with disease status, and machine learning. A later genetic analysis took genome-wide SNP genotypes for about 55% of the 666 donors and used that subset as a discovery cohort. Rather than using new phenotypic data, the later analysis identified candidate immune exposures from TCR beta sequences and from how often those sequences occurred across donors. An early release that covered about 600 HLA-typed donors contained about 300 gigabases of sequencing data and 80 million or so unique TCR sequences. Among over 350 genotyped donors of the cohort, an average of around 240,000 unique TCR beta nucleotide sequences were sequenced per donor, roughly 20% of them non-productive. To study patterns of TCR occurrence, a later analysis re-analyzed previously published TCR beta repertoires from around 660 donors and added high-resolution HLA genotyping. To decide whether each TCR beta V gene segment behaved as functional or pseudogenic, an earlier analysis of approximately 600 of the donors relied on high-throughput TCR beta sequencing. The genetic ancestry cluster associated with self-reported Caucasian donors included over 65% of the 398 genotyped donors. Along with the approximately 670-subject first cohort, a separate validation cohort of over 90 different subjects was used. HLA typing included class I and class II loci at four-digit resolution. The study profiled the T cell repertoires of fewer than 850 subjects by immunosequencing and related them to cytomegalovirus serostatus. The aim of the study was to test whether cataloging public T cell receptors could identify signatures of past pathogen exposure. All discovery cohort repertoires had been generated using a single sequencing platform. Donor age, sex, ethnicity and CMV serostatus were compiled alongside the repertoire data.

The cohort comprised some 680 healthy bone marrow donors. Cohort members were all nominally healthy when sampled, although unrecorded immune exposures were likely present. The donor tested CMV seropositive and was one of the 289 seropositive cohort members. A peripheral blood sample was collected from each donor, and TCR beta sequencing was performed on peripheral blood mononuclear cells. Genomic DNA was extracted from the blood cell samples with the Qiagen DNeasy Blood Extraction Kit. The receptor library was made with the immunoSEQ multiplex PCR assay. For the multiplex PCR, a mixture combining 60 forward primers for TCR Vbeta segments and 13 reverse primers for TCR Jbeta segments was used. The CDR3 region of rearranged TCR beta genes was amplified from genomic DNA with a multiplex PCR assay. The Illumina HiSeq System was used to sequence the amplified TCR beta libraries as 87-base-pair reads. The paper's processing steps were these. In a later analysis, tens of millions of unique TCR beta chains were counted across the approximately 640 repertoires, and roughly 11 million of these chains were shared by at least two donors. To remove PCR and sequencing errors, raw reads were error-corrected and collapsed into unique sequences using a nearest-neighbor algorithm that merged closely related sequences. CDR3 sequences were aligned to IMGT reference sequences to assign V, D and J gene segments. Each retained sequence needed at least a six-nucleotide match to both a V gene segment and a J gene segment. A rearrangement counted as productive if the CDR3 had no stop codons and remained in frame with V and J, and every other rearrangement counted as non-productive. CDR3 was defined according to IMGT convention as the region running from the second conserved V-encoded cysteine to the conserved J-encoded phenylalanine. The earlier analysis of about 590 of the donors excluded sequences that lacked an unambiguous match to a single V gene segment. In an earlier analysis of several hundred of the donors, V segments were called functional above 56.7% productive rearrangements and were called segregating when the between-donor standard deviation exceeded 5%. A statistical classification framework was built to diagnose cytomegalovirus status from the catalog of TCR beta chain sequences. In a later analysis, V and J genes were assigned by comparing TCR nucleotide sequences against IMGT/GENE-DB human TR gene sequences. In a later analysis, CDR3 sequences and most-parsimonious VDJ recombination scenarios were assigned using the TCRdist pipeline. In a later analysis, each TCR beta chain was defined by its CDR3 amino acid sequence together with its V-gene family, and reads lacking a unique V-gene family were excluded. In a later analysis, some 600 highly shared, low-generation-probability nucleotide sequences were removed to address suspected cross-contamination and a sequencing artifact. For each public chain, a later analysis derived a clonal expansion index from normalized ranks of inferred template counts within each repertoire. Generation probabilities in a later analysis came from a VDJ recombination model fitted to out-of-frame rearrangements, and those results were checked against IGoR. Hypergeometric tests were used in a later analysis to score TCR-TCR, TCR-HLA and TCR-CMV co-occurrence, with a repertoire-size bias correction applied to the TCR pairs. To estimate false discovery rates, a later analysis permuted the HLA or CMV assignments 20 times. In a later analysis, co-occurring TCRs were grouped with DBSCAN, and TCRdist sequence similarity was added when clustering was performed within HLA-allele-positive subsets. Repertoires with fewer than 30,000 or more than 120,000 public chains were left out of co-occurrence clustering, as were five repertoires with anomalous nucleotide sharing. In TCRdb, the immuneACCESS table is reduced to in-frame sequences with V and J assigned. These tables do not hold every clone; where another copy was compared, an unresolved V gene accounts for under half, and the others remain unexplained. D and trimming come from the DNA, and the V and J calls and clone size come from that table. The sample table contains tens of thousands of clones; only one count was recorded for more than 70% of them. About 4.5% of the sample lies in the top ten.

Overall study outcomes, separate from this receptor: A group of highly shared sequence variants was considered likely to be a technical artifact of the sequencing pipeline. Broadly in line with IMGT annotations, most TCR beta V segments showed up in productive rearrangements about 87% or about 30% of the time in an earlier analysis of about 500 of the donors. According to a later analysis, TCR association rates differed among HLA loci, with DRB1 alleles showing the most associated TCRs and HLA-C alleles showing the fewest. According to a later analysis, parvovirus B19, influenza, CMV and Epstein-Barr virus appeared linked to several top co-occurrence clusters. A further reported finding was that TCR beta sequences accurately predicted the HLA-A and HLA-B alleles for most subjects in the first cohort. Compared with the approximately 710-donor mean, donors in an Asian-associated ancestry cluster had fewer N-insertions in productive TCRs, according to a later genetic analysis. This cohort had only TCR beta chains sequenced, and the lack of alpha or paired-chain data limited which features could be detected. In both the original and validation cohorts, the classifier was reported to diagnose cytomegalovirus status with high specificity and sensitivity. When HLA alleles, especially DR and DQ, strongly co-occurred, TCR associations were difficult to assign to individual alleles. A later genetic analysis associated a missense DCLRE1C variant with V-gene and J-gene trimming of TCR beta chains, and an independent cohort replicated the association. In a later analysis, 16,951 TCR beta sequences were associated with specific HLA alleles at a false discovery rate of 0.05. While some public TCRs were present in many individuals, most TCR sequences turned up only very rarely across donors. Some IMGT-functional V segments, including TRBV6-2 and TRBV6-3, could not be distinguished by the 87-base-pair reads and were therefore excluded. Correlated functional status among segregating V segments might reflect linkage disequilibrium, but an unknown experimental factor could not be ruled out. According to a later analysis, most CMV-associated TCR beta chains appeared to be HLA-restricted, and the HLA associations seemed to be driven largely by CMV exposure. The study gave a list of about 160 TCR beta chains associated with cytomegalovirus. Immune exposure information for the cohort was limited to CMV serostatus. Because some donors lacked HLA typing at each locus, the association tests relied only on the typed subset. Because counts were too low, fewer than 20 rarely observed V segments, including chromosome 9 orphons, were excluded from the earlier analysis of under 650 of the donors. Three of the identified cytomegalovirus-associated TCR beta chains were confirmed in vitro to be specific for cytomegalovirus antigens. Sequencing depth was assumed to be roughly uniform across donors in the presence/absence analyses, though that assumption may not hold. The authors suggested that the approach could potentially be generalized to other disease states and immunological phenotypes. In a later analysis, HLA-associated TCR beta chains were found to be more clonally expanded and to have lower generation probabilities than equally common non-associated chains.

From the cysteine up to the phenylalanine, the CDR3 has a length of 17 residues. CDR3 DNA is the only sequence kept; it has 51 bases, read in frame from the first base. A distance of 17 bases separates the germline ends of V and J, which lose 1 base and 7 bases respectively. Taken from the germline V gene, the CDR1 and CDR2 loops are LGHNA and YNFKEQ. This clone was found a few times. Its antigen has not been determined. No per-base quality is available; no much larger clone lies one base away. The sequence links TRBV4-2 to TRBJ1-6, with TRBD1 tentatively as D gene (5 bases match). This TCR was sampled from a male donor in good health and CMV-seropositive. Source material: PBMCs. The CDR3 in this case is CASSQAQDTLRNSPLHF. The nucleotide sequence reads as follows: TGTGCCAGCAGCCAAGCCCAGGACACCCTCCGAAATTCACCCCTCCACTTT.